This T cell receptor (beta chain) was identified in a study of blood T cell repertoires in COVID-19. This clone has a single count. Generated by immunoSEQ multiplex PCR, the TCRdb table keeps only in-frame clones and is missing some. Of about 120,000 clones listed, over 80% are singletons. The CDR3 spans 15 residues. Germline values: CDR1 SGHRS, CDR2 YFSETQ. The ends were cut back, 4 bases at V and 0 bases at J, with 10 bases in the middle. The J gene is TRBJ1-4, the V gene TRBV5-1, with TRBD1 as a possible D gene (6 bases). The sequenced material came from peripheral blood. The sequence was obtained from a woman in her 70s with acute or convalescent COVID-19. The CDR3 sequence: CASSLRTATNEKLFF. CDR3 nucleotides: TGCGCCAGCAGCCTAAGGACAGCAACTAATGAAAAACTGTTTTTT. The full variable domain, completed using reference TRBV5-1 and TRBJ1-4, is KAGVTQTPRYLIKTRGQQVTLSCSPISGHRSVSWYQQTPGQGLQFLFEYFSETQRNKGNFPGRFSGRQFSNSRSEMNVSTLELGDSALYLCASSLRTATNEKLFFGSGTQLSVL.